This entry features one T cell receptor beta chain sequence. The sample comes from a study of blood T cell repertoires in COVID-19. At the level of the study: T cells, B-cell-depleted T cells, or PBMCs provided the cDNA or gDNA that served as material.

How the authors handled the data: Amplifying reference gene primers gave estimates of nucleated cell counts. Profiling relied on immunoSEQ multiplex PCR, and the TCRdb table lists in-frame clones only, not all of them. V, J and clone size were drawn from that table, and D and trimming were deduced from the DNA. The data hold under 40,000 clones, with more than 75% observed a single time. Between the trimmed V and J ends, which lost 6 bases and 5 bases, there was a span of 13 bases. The CDR3 loop spans 14 amino acids. Looked up from germline, CDR1 is MDHEN and CDR2 is SYDVKM. The sequenced sample was peripheral blood. This rearrangement joins TRBV28 to TRBJ1-4; possibly TRBD1 for D (6 bases). The sequence was collected from a man aged 50 or older with active or convalescent COVID-19. The CDR3 DNA sequence: TGTGCCAGCAGCTCGGGACAACCAAATGAAAAACTGTTTTTT. It is translated as CASSSGQPNEKLFF.